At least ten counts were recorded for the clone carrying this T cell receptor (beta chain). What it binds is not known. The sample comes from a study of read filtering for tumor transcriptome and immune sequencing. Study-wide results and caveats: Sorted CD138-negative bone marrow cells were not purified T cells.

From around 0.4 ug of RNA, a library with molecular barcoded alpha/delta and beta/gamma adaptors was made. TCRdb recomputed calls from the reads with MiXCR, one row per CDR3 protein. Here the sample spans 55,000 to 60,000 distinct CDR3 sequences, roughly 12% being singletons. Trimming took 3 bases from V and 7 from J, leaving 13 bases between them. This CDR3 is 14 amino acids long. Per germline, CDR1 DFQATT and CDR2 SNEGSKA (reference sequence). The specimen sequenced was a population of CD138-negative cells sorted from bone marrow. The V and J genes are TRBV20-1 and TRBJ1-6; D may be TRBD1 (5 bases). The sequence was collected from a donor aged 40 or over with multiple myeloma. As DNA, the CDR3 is TGCAGTGCTAGCAGAGACAGCAGAAATTCACCCCTCCACTTT. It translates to CSASRDSRNSPLHF.